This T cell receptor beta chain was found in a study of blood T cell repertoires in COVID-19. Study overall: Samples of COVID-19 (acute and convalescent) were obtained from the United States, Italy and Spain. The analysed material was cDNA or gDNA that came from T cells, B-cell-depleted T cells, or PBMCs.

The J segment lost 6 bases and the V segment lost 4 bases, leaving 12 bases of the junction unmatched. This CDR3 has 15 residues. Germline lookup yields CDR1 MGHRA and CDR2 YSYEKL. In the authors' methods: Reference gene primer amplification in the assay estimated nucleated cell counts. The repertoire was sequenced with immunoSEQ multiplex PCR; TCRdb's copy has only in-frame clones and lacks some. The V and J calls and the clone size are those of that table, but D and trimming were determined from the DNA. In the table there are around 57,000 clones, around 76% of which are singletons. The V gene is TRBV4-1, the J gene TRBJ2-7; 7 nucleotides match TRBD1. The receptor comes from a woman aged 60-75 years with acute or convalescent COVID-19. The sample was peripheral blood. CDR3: CASSRGQAQMGEQYF. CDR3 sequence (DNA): TGCGCCAGCAGCCGAGGACAGGCCCAGATGGGCGAGCAGTACTTC.